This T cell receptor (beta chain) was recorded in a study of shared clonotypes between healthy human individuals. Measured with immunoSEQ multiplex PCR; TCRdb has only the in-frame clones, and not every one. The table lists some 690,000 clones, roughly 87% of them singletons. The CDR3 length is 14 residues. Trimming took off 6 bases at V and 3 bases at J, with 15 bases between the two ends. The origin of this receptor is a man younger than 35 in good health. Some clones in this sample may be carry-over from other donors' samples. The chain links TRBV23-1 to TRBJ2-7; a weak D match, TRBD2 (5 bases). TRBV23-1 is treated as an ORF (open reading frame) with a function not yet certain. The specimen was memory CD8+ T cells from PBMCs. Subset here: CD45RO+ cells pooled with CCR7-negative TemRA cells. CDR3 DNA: TGCGCCAGCAGAGCGGACGCCCTCGTCTACGAGCAGTACTTC. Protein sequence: CASRADALVYEQYF.